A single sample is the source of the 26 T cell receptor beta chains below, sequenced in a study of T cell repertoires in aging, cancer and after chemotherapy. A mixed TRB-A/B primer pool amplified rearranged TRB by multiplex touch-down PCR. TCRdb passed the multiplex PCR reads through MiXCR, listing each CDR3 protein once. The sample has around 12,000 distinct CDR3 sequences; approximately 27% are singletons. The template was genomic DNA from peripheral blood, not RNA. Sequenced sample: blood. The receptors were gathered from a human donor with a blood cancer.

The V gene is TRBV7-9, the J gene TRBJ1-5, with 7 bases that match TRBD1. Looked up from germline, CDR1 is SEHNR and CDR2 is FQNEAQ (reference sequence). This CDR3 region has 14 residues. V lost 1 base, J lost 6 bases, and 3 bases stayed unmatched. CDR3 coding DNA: TGTGCCAGCAGCTTAGGGACAGGTCTTCAGCCCCAGCATTTT. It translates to CASSLGTGLQPQHF.

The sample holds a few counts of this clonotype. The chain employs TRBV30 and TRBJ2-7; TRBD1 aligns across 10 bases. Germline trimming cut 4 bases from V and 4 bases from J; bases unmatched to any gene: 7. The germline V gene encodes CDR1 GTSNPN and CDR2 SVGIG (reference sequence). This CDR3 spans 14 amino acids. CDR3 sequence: CAWNTGTGVYEQYF. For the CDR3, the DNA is TGTGCCTGGAACACCGGGACAGGGGTTTACGAGCAGTACTTC. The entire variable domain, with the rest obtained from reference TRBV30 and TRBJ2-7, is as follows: SQTIHQWPATLVQPVGSPLSLECTVEGTSNPNLYWYRQAAGRGLQLLFYSVGIGQISSEVPQNLSASRPQDRQFILSSKKLLLSDSGFYLCAWNTGTGVYEQYFGPGTRLTVT.

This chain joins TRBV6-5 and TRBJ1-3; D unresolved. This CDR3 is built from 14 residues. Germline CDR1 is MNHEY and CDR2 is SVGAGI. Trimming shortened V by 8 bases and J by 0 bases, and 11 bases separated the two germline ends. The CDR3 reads CASRAGHSGNTIYF. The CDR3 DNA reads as TGTGCCAGCCGGGCAGGCCACTCTGGAAACACCATATATTTT.

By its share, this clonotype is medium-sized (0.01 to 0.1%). CDR3 protein: CATSRDWAETDTQYF. The DNA of the CDR3 is TGTGCCACCAGCAGAGATTGGGCGGAGACAGATACGCAGTATTTT. This sequence joins TRBV15 and TRBJ2-3; D gene ambiguous. V lost 0 bases, J lost 3 bases, and 10 bases lay in between. This CDR3 spans 15 amino acids. Germline V gene lookup returns CDR1 LNHNV and CDR2 YYDKDF (reference sequence).

This CDR3 reads CASSLSGTDYPGNTIYF. CDR3 nucleotide sequence: TGTGCCAGCAGCTTAAGTGGGACAGACTACCCTGGAAACACCATATATTTT. The V and J genes are TRBV7-9 and TRBJ1-3, with 7 bases that match TRBD1. V shed 2 bases, J shed 2 bases, and the junction held 9 bases outside the gene matches. This CDR3 region has 17 residues. The germline gives CDR1 SEHNR, CDR2 FQNEAQ (reference sequence).

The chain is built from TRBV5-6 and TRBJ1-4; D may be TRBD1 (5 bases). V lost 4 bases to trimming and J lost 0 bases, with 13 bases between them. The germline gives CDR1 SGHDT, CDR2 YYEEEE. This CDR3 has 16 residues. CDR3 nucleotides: TGTGCCAGCAGCACCCCCGGAGGGGCAACTAATGAAAAACTGTTTTTT. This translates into CASSTPGGATNEKLFF.

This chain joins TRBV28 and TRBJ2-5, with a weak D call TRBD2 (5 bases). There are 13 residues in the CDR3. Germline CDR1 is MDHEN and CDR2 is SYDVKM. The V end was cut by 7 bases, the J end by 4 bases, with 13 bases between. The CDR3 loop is CASTHRSGETQYF. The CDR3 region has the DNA TGTGCCAGCACCCATAGAAGCGGAGAGACCCAGTACTTC.

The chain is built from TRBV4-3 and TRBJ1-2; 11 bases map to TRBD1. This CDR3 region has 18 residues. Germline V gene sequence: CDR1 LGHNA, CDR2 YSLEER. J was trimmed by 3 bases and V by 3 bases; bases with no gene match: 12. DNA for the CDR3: TGCGCCAGCAGCCATGGACAGGGGGCGCATCGACCCGACTATGGCTACACCTTC. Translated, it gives CASSHGQGAHRPDYGYTF.

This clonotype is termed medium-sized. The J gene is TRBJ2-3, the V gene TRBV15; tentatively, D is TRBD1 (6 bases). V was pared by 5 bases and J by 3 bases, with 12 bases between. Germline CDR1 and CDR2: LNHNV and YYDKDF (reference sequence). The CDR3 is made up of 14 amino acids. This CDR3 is CATSRSRGTDTQYF. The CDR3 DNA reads TGTGCCACCAGCCGCTCCAGGGGTACAGATACGCAGTATTTT.

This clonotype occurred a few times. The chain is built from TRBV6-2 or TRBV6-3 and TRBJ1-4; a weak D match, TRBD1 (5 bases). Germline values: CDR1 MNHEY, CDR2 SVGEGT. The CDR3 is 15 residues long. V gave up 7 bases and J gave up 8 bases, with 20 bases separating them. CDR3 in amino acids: CASIPGPNGGEKLFF. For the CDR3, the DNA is TGTGCCAGCATCCCGGGACCCAACGGTGGGGAAAAACTGTTTTTT.

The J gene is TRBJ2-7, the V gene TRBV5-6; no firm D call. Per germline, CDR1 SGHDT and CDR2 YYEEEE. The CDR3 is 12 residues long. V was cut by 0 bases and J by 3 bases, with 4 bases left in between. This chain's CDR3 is CASSLAYYEQYF. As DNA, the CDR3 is TGTGCCAGCAGCTTGGCCTACTACGAGCAGTACTTC. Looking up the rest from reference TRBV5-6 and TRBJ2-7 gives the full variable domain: DAGVTQSPTHLIKTRGQQVTLRCSPKSGHDTVSWYQQALGQGPQFIFQYYEEEERQRGNFPDRFSGHQFPNYSSELNVNALLLGDSALYLCASSLAYYEQYFGPGTRLTVT.

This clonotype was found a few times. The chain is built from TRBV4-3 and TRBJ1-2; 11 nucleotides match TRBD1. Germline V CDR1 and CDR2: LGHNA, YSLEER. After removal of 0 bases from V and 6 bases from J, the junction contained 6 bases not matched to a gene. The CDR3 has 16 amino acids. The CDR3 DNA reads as TGCGCCAGCAGCCAAGAGGGACAGGGGGTTCAGCATGGCTACACCTTC. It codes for CASSQEGQGVQHGYTF.

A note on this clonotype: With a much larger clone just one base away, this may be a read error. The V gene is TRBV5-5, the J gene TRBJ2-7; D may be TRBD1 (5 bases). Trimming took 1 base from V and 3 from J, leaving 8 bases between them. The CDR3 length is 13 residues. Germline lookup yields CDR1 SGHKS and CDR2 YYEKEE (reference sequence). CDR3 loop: CASSLPGLYEQYV. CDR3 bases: TGTGCCAGCAGCTTGCCAGGGCTCTACGAGCAGTACGTC.

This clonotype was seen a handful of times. The CDR3 nucleotides read TGTGCCAGCAGCCTCAGGGGGCCTGGAAACACCATATATTTT. It yields the protein CASSLRGPGNTIYF. V and J are TRBV7-9 and TRBJ1-3, with 8 positions matching TRBD1. J gave up 2 bases and V 5 bases, and 2 bases lay outside the gene matches. CDR3 size: 14 residues. In germline, CDR1 is SEHNR, CDR2 FQNEAQ (reference sequence).

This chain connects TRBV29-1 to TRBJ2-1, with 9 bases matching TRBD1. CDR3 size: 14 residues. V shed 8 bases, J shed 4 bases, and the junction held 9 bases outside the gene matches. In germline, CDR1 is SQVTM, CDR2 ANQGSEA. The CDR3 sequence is CSTRQGGVYNEQFF. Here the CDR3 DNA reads TGCAGCACCCGACAGGGGGGGGTATACAATGAGCAGTTCTTC.

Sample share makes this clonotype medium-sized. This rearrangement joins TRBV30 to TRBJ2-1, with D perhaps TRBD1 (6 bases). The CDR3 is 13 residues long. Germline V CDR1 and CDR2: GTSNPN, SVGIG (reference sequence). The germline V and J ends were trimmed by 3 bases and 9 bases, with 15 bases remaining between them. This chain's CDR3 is CAWSGQGRSEQFF. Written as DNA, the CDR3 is TGTGCCTGGAGCGGTCAGGGGCGGAGTGAGCAGTTCTTC.

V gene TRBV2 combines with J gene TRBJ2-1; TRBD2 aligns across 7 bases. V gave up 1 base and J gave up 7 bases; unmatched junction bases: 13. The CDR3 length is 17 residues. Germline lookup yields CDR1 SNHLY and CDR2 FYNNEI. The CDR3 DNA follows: TGTGCCAGCAGTGAAGGGAGCGGGGACCCTGGCGAGAATGAGCAGTTCTTC. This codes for CASSEGSGDPGENEQFF.

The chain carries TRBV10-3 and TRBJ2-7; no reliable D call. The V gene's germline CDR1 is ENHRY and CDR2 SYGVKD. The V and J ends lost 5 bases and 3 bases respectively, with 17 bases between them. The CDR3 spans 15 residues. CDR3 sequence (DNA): TGTGCCATCAGTTCCGACAAGCTAAAATTCTACGAGCAGTACGTC. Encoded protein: CAISSDKLKFYEQYV.

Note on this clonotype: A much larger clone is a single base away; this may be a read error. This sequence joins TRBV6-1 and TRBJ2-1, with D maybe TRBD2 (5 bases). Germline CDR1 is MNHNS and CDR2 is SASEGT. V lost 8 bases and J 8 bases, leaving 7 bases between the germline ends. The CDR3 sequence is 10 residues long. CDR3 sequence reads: CASGGDEQFF. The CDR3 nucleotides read TGTGCCAGCGGAGGAGATGAGCAGTTCTTC.

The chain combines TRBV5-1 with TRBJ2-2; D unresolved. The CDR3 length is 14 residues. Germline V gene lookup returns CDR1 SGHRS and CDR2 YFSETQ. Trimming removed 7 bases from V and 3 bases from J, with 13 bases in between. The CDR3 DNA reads TGCGCCAGCTGCCCGGCAGGTGACACCGGGGAGCTGTTTTTT. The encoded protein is CASCPAGDTGELFF.

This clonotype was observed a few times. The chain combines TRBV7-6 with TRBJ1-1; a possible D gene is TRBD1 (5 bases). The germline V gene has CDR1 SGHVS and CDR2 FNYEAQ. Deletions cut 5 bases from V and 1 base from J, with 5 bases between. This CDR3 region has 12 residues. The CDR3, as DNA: TGTGCCAGCAGCCAGGGGAACACTGAAGCTTTCTTT. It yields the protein CASSQGNTEAFF.

The CDR3 region is CASSLLTGYTEAFF. The CDR3 nucleotides read TGTGCCAGCAGTTTACTCACAGGTTACACTGAAGCTTTCTTT. The chain combines TRBV27 with TRBJ1-1; D is possibly TRBD1 (5 bases). V was shortened by 2 bases and J by 3 bases, with 10 bases between the two germline ends. CDR1 is MNHEY and CDR2 is SMNVEV in the germline V gene (reference sequence). The CDR3 is made up of 14 amino acids.

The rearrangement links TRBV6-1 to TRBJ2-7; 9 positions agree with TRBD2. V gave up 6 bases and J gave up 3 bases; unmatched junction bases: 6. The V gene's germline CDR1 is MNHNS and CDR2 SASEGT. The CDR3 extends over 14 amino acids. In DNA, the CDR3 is TGTGCCAGCAGCTTAGCGGGGGCCCGCTACGAGCAGTACTTC. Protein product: CASSLAGARYEQYF.

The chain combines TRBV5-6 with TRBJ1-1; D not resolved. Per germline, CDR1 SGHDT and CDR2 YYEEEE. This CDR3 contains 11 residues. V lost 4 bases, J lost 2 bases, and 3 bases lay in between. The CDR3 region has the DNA TGTGCCAGCAGCGAAAACACTGAAGCTTTCTTT. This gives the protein CASSENTEAFF.

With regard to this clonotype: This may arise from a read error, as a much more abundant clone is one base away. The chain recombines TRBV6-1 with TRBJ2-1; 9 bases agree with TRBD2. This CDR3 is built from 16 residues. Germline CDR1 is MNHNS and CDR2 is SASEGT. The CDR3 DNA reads TGTGCCAGCTGGCGGCCTCGGGCGGGAGGGGACAATGAGGAGTTCTTC. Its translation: CASWRPRAGGDNEEFF.

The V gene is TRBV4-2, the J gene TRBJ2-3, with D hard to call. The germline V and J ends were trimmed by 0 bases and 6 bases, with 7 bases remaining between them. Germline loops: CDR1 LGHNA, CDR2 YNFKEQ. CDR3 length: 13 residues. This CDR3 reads CASSQELRDTQYF. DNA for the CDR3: TGTGCCAGCAGCCAAGAACTGAGGGATACGCAGTATTTT.